This T cell receptor (beta chain) was documented in a study of CD8+ T cells in alopecia areata listed by TCRdb under 2018. Turning to the overall study: The treated patients, all with moderate-to-severe alopecia areata, were enrolled in an open-label pilot trial of oral tofacitinib given at 5 to 10 mg twice daily. Tofacitinib was given for 6 to 18 months, followed by 6 months of follow-up off drug to assess delayed response and recurrence. Disease severity in treated patients was measured with the SALT score, which quantifies the percentage of affected scalp surface area. In both human patients and the C3H/HeJ mouse model, the study applied high-throughput TCRbeta sequencing to look at T cell clonal expansion in alopecia areata. On the human side, TCRbeta sequencing was run on scalp tissue and on sorted CD4+ and CD8+ peripheral blood T cells from healthy controls and from alopecia areata patients with either patchy or totalis/universalis disease. Biopsies were taken from tofacitinib-treated patients at baseline and again at 4 and 24 weeks into treatment, and several of those patients also had a later scalp biopsy. Scalp clonality was compared across normal scalp (n=4), patchy alopecia areata scalp (n=8), and alopecia totalis/universalis scalp (n=8). RNA was obtained with the PAXgene miRNA kit for fixed scalp, the miRNeasy kit for PBMCs, and the RNeasy kit for mouse skin. Amplification of TCRbeta CDR3 regions was done by immunoSEQ multiplex PCR using 35 Vbeta forward primers and 13 Jbeta reverse primers.

Libraries were constructed by the immunoSEQ multiplex PCR assay. RNA was extracted from all samples and reverse transcribed into cDNA, which served as template for TCR sequencing. SuperScript III was used for first-strand cDNA synthesis, primed with a 2:1 mix of oligo-dT and random hexamers. A synthetic immune receptor repertoire was used to assess amplification bias, and residual bias was removed computationally. Processing in the source paper ran as follows. Raw reads were preprocessed to remove errors, and CDR3 was defined according to IMGT conventions as the region from the conserved cysteine to phenylalanine. Clonality was computed by normalizing Shannon entropy by log2 of the number of productive unique TCRs and subtracting the result from 1. Scalp TCRbeta sequences were cross-referenced with sorted blood CD4 and CD8 repertoires so that the CD4 or CD8 identity of scalp clones could be inferred. Imported from immuneACCESS, the table was reduced by TCRdb to in-frame sequences with V and J called. These copies leave out some clones; in studies compared against another copy, an unresolved V gene accounts for under half, and the cause of the remainder is not known. V and J calls and clone size come straight from that table; D and trimming were deduced from the DNA. This sample comprises 210,000 or so clones, roughly 66% of them detected only once. The ten top clones hold more than 0.95% of the sample.

Results the study describes overall, beyond this receptor: Shared TCR sequences between patients were less evident than in mice, which may be partly attributable to HLA diversity in the patient population. Because the treated cohort was small and included a single nonresponder, larger studies are needed to assess links between baseline CD8+ expansion and response. Unlike mouse skin, where gammadelta T cells dominate, normal human skin contains resident alphabeta T cells that get sequenced too, which complicates analysis of the scalp TCR repertoire. Compared with normal scalp, lesional scalp, particularly in alopecia totalis/universalis, had higher clonality and more expanded CD8+ clones, which suggests antigenic drive. Scalp clonality and the number of expanded CD8+ clones among the top 100 scalp clones were significantly decreased by tofacitinib. During tofacitinib treatment, many expanded lesional clones stuck around in both scalp and blood, and this persistence may partly explain why relapse happens after treatment is stopped.

Interpreted using the paper, the treatment or condition label stands for: oral pan-JAK inhibitor, 5-10 mg twice daily. From alopecia areata patients, peripheral blood was collected along with lesional scalp punch biopsies. PBMCs were separated by density centrifugation and stained for CD3, CD4 and CD8, after which CD4+ and CD8+ T cells were sorted on a FACSAria. V is clipped by 1 base and J by 5 bases, and the sequence between their germline boundaries is 5 bases long. The CDR3 spans 11 residues, from the cysteine through the phenylalanine. Just the 33-base CDR3 DNA is kept, in frame starting at base 1. The CDR1 and CDR2 encoded by the germline V gene (reference sequence) are GTSNPN and SVGIG. Notes on this clone: Its antigen is unknown. No much larger clone exists at a distance of one base, and base qualities are not known.

This specimen was CD4+ T cells sorted from blood, taken around week 44, from a patient treated with tofacitinib. The chain joins TRBV30 to TRBJ1-2, and possibly TRBD1, on 5 matching bases. The receptor was derived from a human donor with alopecia areata. The CDR3 is CAWSGQYGYTF. The DNA is as follows: TGTGCCTGGAGTGGACAGTATGGCTACACCTTC.